This TCR beta chain was identified in a study of shared clonotypes between healthy human individuals (dated by TCRdb to about 2020). Background for the entire study: A couple of women and a few men aged 18 to 49 years were included in the cohort. For each donor, three plates each were used for CD4 naive and CD4 memory, two plates were used for CD8 naive, and one plate was used for CD8 memory. To estimate repertoire size and how much clonotypes are shared between individuals, the study performed deep sequencing of blood TCR repertoires from a handful of healthy adults. To increase sequencing depth and limit assay-specific biases, different laboratories used diverse techniques to prepare libraries and sequence TCR repertoires. Between about 0.94 and 8.9 billion PBMCs per donor were obtained by leukapheresis. Paper-wide results and their limitations: Incomplete sequencing was indicated by rarefaction of sorted-subset datasets, despite the large sequencing depth. About 4.5% of naive CD4, around 3.6% of naive CD8, 2% to 2.5% of memory CD4, and roughly 0.4% of memory CD8 clonotypes were shared across several donors. Only blood was sampled, and tissue TCR repertoires likely differ from those in blood. Naive subsets generally had larger estimated clonotype richness than memory subsets did. Compared with non-shared clonotypes, the clonotypes found in all four sorted-subset donors had higher generation probabilities. The small number of donors limited the genetic and exposure-history diversity represented. Based on pairwise subsampling, the degree of clonotype sharing among donors was expected to be affected by sequencing depth.

Using the deep immunoSEQ assay, TCR CDR3 regions were amplified from genomic DNA by multiplex PCR. Genomic DNA extracted from each cell subset was distributed evenly over all wells of several immunoSEQ 96-well plates, and each plate served as one replicate. For sorted subsets, each replicate PCR was loaded with about 0.2 ug genomic DNA, equivalent to 25,000 to 30,000 T cell genomes. Purified libraries were measured with a Qubit 3.0 fluorometer, size-checked on a Bioanalyzer 2100, and measured again with the KAPA Library Quantification kit. Every immunoSEQ 96-well plate was sequenced on a dedicated single-read 150-cycle Illumina NextSeq 550 flow cell. In the authors' own workflow: The immunoSEQ output contained only junctional sequences without quality scores, so filtering could not match that applied to full-length reads. To assign V/J genes and CDR3, sequences were annotated using PyIR, a Python wrapper for IgBLAST v1.9, with IMGT germline references. Reads with weak V/J assignments (E-value above 1e-6), missing CDR3, stop codons, out-of-frame junctions, or ambiguous translated residues were removed. V3J clonotypes were defined by identical inferred V gene, J gene, and CDR3 amino acid sequence. Percentage overlap between repertoires was calculated by dividing the number of shared unique clonotypes by the size of the smaller repertoire. RTK rarefaction, the Chao1 estimator, and Recon v2.1 estimates of unobserved clonotypes were used to assess repertoire richness. Generation probabilities were computed with OLGA for all TCRbeta clonotypes obtained by the gDNA method from several donors. TCRdb mirrors the immuneACCESS table, restricted to in-frame sequences. Some clones are absent from its copies; in checked studies, under half trace to an unresolved V gene, and the reason for the others is unknown. That table is the source of V, J and clone size, and D and trimming were worked out from the DNA. The sample table records under 1 million clones; over 90% of these occur just once. The top ten clones comprise 24% of the sample.

CD8 naive samples consisted of CD45RO-negative cells that were positively selected for CCR7, yielding a CD45RA+CCR7+ population without TemRA cells. Healthy HIV-negative adults with no recently reported acute infections or vaccinations were included as donors. All donors were Caucasian adults living in Nashville, Tennessee, USA. Blood was obtained by leukapheresis, after which PBMCs were separated by Ficoll-Histopaque density gradient centrifugation and cryopreserved in liquid nitrogen vapor phase. Analytical flow cytometry was used to check the purity and quantity of each magnetically sorted T cell population. From each sorted fraction, genomic DNA was isolated and quantified by UV absorbance on a Nanodrop 2000c. As concerns this clone: This receptor's antigen is unknown. No clone much larger than this one lies a single base away; base qualities are absent.

V and J are truncated by 2 bases and 4 bases respectively, leaving an intervening sequence of 9 bases. The CDR3 runs 13 residues from the cysteine to the phenylalanine. Solely the CDR3 DNA is kept, with 39 bases framed from the first base. Via the germline V gene, CDR1 is SGHAT and CDR2 FQNNGV. Sequencing was carried out using naive CD8+ T cells sorted from blood. The label giving this sample's cell subset or site can be read as: CD45RA+CCR7+. This clonotype was obtained from a man under 40 in good health. In this chain, TRBV11-2 is recombined with TRBJ2-7; the D gene is unclear. In nucleotide form, the sequence is TGTGCCAGCAGCTTATCGGAGAGTTACGAGCAGTACTTC. Translated, this is CASSLSESYEQYF. The reference TRBV11-2 and TRBJ2-7 proteins fill in what lies around the CDR3, so the full variable domain reads EAGVAQSPRYKIIEKRQSVAFWCNPISGHATLYWYQQILGQGPKLLIQFQNNGVVDDSQLPKDRFSAERLKGVDSTLKIQPAKLEDSAVYLCASSLSESYEQYFGPGTRLTVT.